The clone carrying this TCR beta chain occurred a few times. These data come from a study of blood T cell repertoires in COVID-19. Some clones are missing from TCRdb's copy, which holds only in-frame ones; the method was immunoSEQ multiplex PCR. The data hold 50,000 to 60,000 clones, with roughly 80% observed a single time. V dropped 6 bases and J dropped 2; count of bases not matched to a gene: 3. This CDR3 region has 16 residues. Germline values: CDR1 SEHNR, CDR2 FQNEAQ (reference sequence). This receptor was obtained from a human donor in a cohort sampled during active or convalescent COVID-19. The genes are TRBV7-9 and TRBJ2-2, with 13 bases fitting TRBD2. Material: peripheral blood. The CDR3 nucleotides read TGTGCCAGCAGAGGACTAGCGGGGGCCAACACCGGGGAGCTGTTTTTT. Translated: CASRGLAGANTGELFF.